The clone carrying this T cell receptor beta chain was seen many times. Its cognate antigen is unknown. This entry is derived from a study of T cells after posttransplantation cyclophosphamide. The study, taken as a whole, reports: Later blood repertoires were often dominated by clones from the donor CD8+ memory compartment. TRB overlap between skin or GI tissue T cells and blood was limited.

Only in-frame clones appear in the TCRdb table, and some are missing; sequencing was by immunoSEQ multiplex PCR. The profile covers approximately 26,000 clones, none occurring a single time. The related graft donor's blood sample was taken on the day of bone marrow donation. The CDR3 consists of 15 residues. Germline CDR1 is SGHRS and CDR2 is YFSETQ. V shed 0 bases, J shed 5 bases, and the junction held 4 bases outside the gene matches. The receptor was derived from a woman aged 45-60 years in good health, CMV-negative, and a related stem cell transplant donor. Material: PBMCs. The chain recombines TRBV5-1 with TRBJ2-1; 8 bases are a match to TRBD2. This CDR3 is CASSLASGYNNEQFF. The CDR3 bases are TGCGCCAGCAGCTTGGCTAGCGGGTATAACAATGAGCAGTTCTTC. The complete variable domain, with remaining parts taken from reference TRBV5-1 and TRBJ2-1, reads KAGVTQTPRYLIKTRGQQVTLSCSPISGHRSVSWYQQTPGQGLQFLFEYFSETQRNKGNFPGRFSGRQFSNSRSEMNVSTLELGDSALYLCASSLASGYNNEQFFGPGTRLTVL.